The clone carrying this TCR beta chain was picked up many times. What it binds is unknown. The sample comes from a study of T cell repertoires in cytomegalovirus infection. For the study at large: Through public TCR beta signatures, both CMV infection and matching HLA type were indicated.

General study points: The ex vivo response was dominated by HLA-C-restricted CMV-specific TCR beta clonotypes. Totalled public TCR beta family frequency picked out people who carried CMV plus the relevant HLA.

TCRdb reprocessed the reads with MiXCR, giving one entry per CDR3 protein. Among tens of thousands of distinct CDR3 sequences listed, about 4% were seen once. Per germline, CDR1 SGHNT and CDR2 YENEEA. V lost 5 bases, J lost 0 bases, and 6 bases stayed unmatched. The CDR3 consists of 15 residues. The sample comprised PBMCs. The chain uses TRBV11-3 and TRBJ1-1; TRBD1 matches 7 bases. The receptor was isolated from a human donor in good health (CMV status not recorded). Some clones in this sample may be carry-over from other donors' samples. Here the CDR3 reads CASSKRGQMNTEAFF. CDR3 coding DNA: TGTGCCAGCAGCAAACGGGGACAGATGAACACTGAAGCTTTCTTT.